One and the same sample provided the 9 T cell receptor beta chains below, sequenced in a study of T cells in Graves' hyperthyroidism and ophthalmopathy. TCR beta CDR3 regions were amplified from RNA. The study used the HTBI primer set for a first-round RT-PCR of the TCR CDR3. From the multiplex PCR reads, TCRdb called clonotypes with MiXCR, one entry per CDR3 protein. Here the sample spans almost 500,000 distinct CDR3 sequences, approximately 23% being singletons. Sequenced sample: blood. The receptors originated from a woman aged 70 to 79 with Graves' ophthalmopathy.

This clonotype was seen more than once but under ten times. The V and J genes are TRBV5-6 and TRBJ1-2, with D tentatively TRBD1 (6 bases). With 5 bases removed from V and 2 bases from J, the gap between germline ends came to 10 bases. Germline CDR1 is SGHDT and CDR2 is YYEEEE. The CDR3 runs 13 residues. CDR3 sequence: CASRQQGNYGYTF. CDR3 DNA: TGTGCCAGCAGACAACAGGGCAACTATGGCTACACCTTC.

This sequence joins TRBV7-9 and TRBJ2-1; 9 bases are shared with TRBD2. This CDR3 has 17 amino acids. CDR1 is SEHNR, CDR2 FQNEAQ, per germline (reference sequence). With 4 bases clipped from V and 0 bases from J, the junction kept 7 bases outside the gene matches. The CDR3 region has the DNA TGTGCCAGCAGCTCCCTCCTGCGGGAGGGCTCCTACAATGAGCAGTTCTTC. Amino acid sequence: CASSSLLREGSYNEQFF.

The table lists this clonotype with a few counts. The chain joins TRBV9 to TRBJ2-7, with 10 positions matching TRBD2. The germline V gene encodes CDR1 SGDLS and CDR2 YYNGEE. The CDR3 consists of 17 residues. V lost 0 bases, J lost 1 base, and 7 bases stayed unmatched. CDR3 protein: CASSVEASGSKSYEQYF. Written as DNA, the CDR3 is TGTGCCAGCAGCGTAGAAGCTAGCGGGAGCAAGTCCTACGAGCAGTACTTC.

This clonotype appeared many times. This sequence joins TRBV7-6 and TRBJ2-1; TRBD1 matches 9 bases. Unmatched junction bases numbered 12, after V lost 5 bases and J lost 7 bases. Germline V gene data show CDR1 as SGHVS and CDR2 as FNYEAQ. The CDR3 totals 16 residues. The DNA for the CDR3 is TGTGCCAGCAGCACGCTCGCGGGACAGGGTTTTAATGAGCAGTTCTTC. It translates to CASSTLAGQGFNEQFF.

V usage is TRBV18 and J usage is TRBJ1-1, with D possibly matching TRBD1 (6 bases). Germline CDR1 and CDR2: KGHSH and LQKENI. Trimming removed 4 bases from V and 11 bases from J, with 14 bases in between. The CDR3 is 12 amino acids. CDR3 bases: TGTGCCAGCTCACGGACAGCCCAAGAGGCTTTCTTT. This translates into CASSRTAQEAFF. The full variable domain, its missing parts supplied by reference TRBV18 and TRBJ1-1, is NAGVMQNPRHLVRRRGQEARLRCSPMKGHSHVYWYRQLPEEGLKFMVYLQKENIIDESGMPKERFSAEFPKEGPSILRIQQVVRGDSAAYFCASSRTAQEAFFGQGTRLTVV.

The chain carries TRBV19 and TRBJ1-5; TRBD1 aligns across 10 bases. In germline, CDR1 is LNHDA, CDR2 SQIVND (reference sequence). The CDR3 runs 14 residues. J gave up 6 bases and V 6 bases, and 5 bases lay outside the gene matches. CDR3 amino acids: CASSPGTGAQPQHF. The CDR3 DNA is TGTGCCAGTAGCCCCGGGACAGGGGCTCAGCCCCAGCATTTT. Full variable domain (rest looked up from reference TRBV19 and TRBJ1-5): DGGITQSPKYLFRKEGQNVTLSCEQNLNHDAMYWYRQDPGQGLRLIYYSQIVNDFQKGDIAEGYSVSREKKESFPLTVTSAQKNPTAFYLCASSPGTGAQPQHFGDGTRLSIL.

This clonotype was seen a handful of times. The V and J genes are TRBV12-5 and TRBJ2-1; D may be TRBD2 (6 bases). The length of the CDR3 is 15 residues. Trimming stripped 0 bases from V and 4 bases from J, with 10 bases between. The germline V gene encodes CDR1 LGHNT and CDR2 FRNRAP. The CDR3 region is CASGLVGTPYNEQFF. The CDR3 nucleotides read TGTGCTAGTGGTTTGGTCGGGACTCCTTACAATGAGCAGTTCTTC.

This clonotype has more than one count but fewer than ten. This rearrangement joins TRBV28 to TRBJ2-1; the match to TRBD2 covers 12 bases. Germline lookup yields CDR1 MDHEN and CDR2 SYDVKM. V shed 5 bases, J shed 1 base, and the junction held 6 bases outside the gene matches. The CDR3 runs to 17 residues. The chain's CDR3 is CASSRASGRASYNEQFF. The DNA for the CDR3 is TGTGCCAGCAGTAGGGCTAGCGGGAGGGCTTCCTACAATGAGCAGTTCTTC.

The chain links TRBV6-1 to TRBJ1-1; unclear D gene. CDR3 length: 13 residues. The ends were cut back, 5 bases at V and 0 bases at J, with 7 bases in the middle. The V gene's germline CDR1 is MNHNS and CDR2 SASEGT. The CDR3 reads CASSHYMNTEAFF. CDR3 nucleotides: TGTGCCAGCAGTCACTATATGAACACTGAAGCTTTCTTT.